The 11 T cell receptor beta chains below come from one sample, sequenced in a study of cytomegalovirus exposure and HLA in healthy donors. Clones were sequenced by immunoSEQ multiplex PCR, and TCRdb holds only the in-frame ones, with some missing. Among 150,000 to 200,000 clones, 85% were seen once, and the ten largest hold around 2.4%. The sequencing input was PBMCs. Receptors originate from a man aged 25-40 years in good health and CMV-seropositive.

The chain carries TRBV9 and TRBJ1-6; 8 bases are a match to TRBD1. The CDR3 spans 14 residues. Germline values: CDR1 SGDLS, CDR2 YYNGEE. Trimming took 3 bases from V and 9 from J; bases not matched to a gene: 5. CDR3 DNA sequence: TGTGCCAGCAGCGCAGGGGGCTGGGGTTCACCCCTCCACTTT. This sequence encodes CASSAGGWGSPLHF.

The J gene is TRBJ2-4, the V gene TRBV4-1; TRBD1 aligns across 7 bases. There are 21 residues in the CDR3. V gave up 7 bases and J gave up 1 base; unmatched junction bases: 25. The V gene's germline CDR1 is MGHRA and CDR2 YSYEKL. The CDR3 nucleotides are TGCGCCAGCACCATAAGTGAGATGACAGGGAAAAACCCGCGGGCCAAAAACATTCAGTACTTC. Translating it yields CASTISEMTGKNPRAKNIQYF.

The chain uses TRBV30 and TRBJ1-5, with 8 bases matching TRBD1. This CDR3 region has 15 residues. V gave up 3 bases and J gave up 5 bases; unmatched junction bases: 9. CDR1 and CDR2 from the germline V gene are GTSNPN and SVGIG (reference sequence). The CDR3 DNA sequence: TGTGCCTGGAGCGAAGGACAGGGAGGGTATCAGCCCCAGCATTTT. It is translated as CAWSEGQGGYQPQHF.

The V call is TRBV15, the J call TRBJ2-7; 7 bases line up with TRBD1. Germline CDR1 is LNHNV and CDR2 is YYDKDF (reference sequence). This CDR3 region has 15 residues. Losses at the gene ends were 0 bases for V and 1 base for J; bases not matched to a gene: 3. In DNA, the CDR3 is TGTGCCACCAGCAGAGACGGGACAGCGTCCTACGAGCAGTACTTC. Amino acids: CATSRDGTASYEQYF.

This chain uses TRBV7-2 with TRBJ2-1; TRBD2 matches at 7 bases. CDR1 is SGHTA, CDR2 FQGNSA, per germline. J gave up 4 bases and V 9 bases, and 9 bases lay outside the gene matches. The CDR3 covers 14 residues. For the CDR3, the DNA is TGTGCCAGTTGTCGGAGCGGGGCATACAATGAGCAGTTCTTC. It codes for CASCRSGAYNEQFF. The whole variable domain, filled in from reference TRBV7-2 and TRBJ2-1, reads GAGVSQSPSNKVTEKGKDVELRCDPISGHTALYWYRQSLGQGLEFLIYFQGNSAPDKSGLPSDRFSAERTGGSVSTLTIQRTQQEDSAVYLCASCRSGAYNEQFFGPGTRLTVL.

The chain uses TRBV27 and TRBJ1-2, with 8 bases lining up with TRBD1. Germline V gene data show CDR1 as MNHEY and CDR2 as SMNVEV (reference sequence). Unmatched junction bases numbered 5, after V lost 3 bases and J lost 5 bases. This CDR3 is 14 amino acids long. The CDR3 DNA sequence: TGTGCCAGCAGTTTTGGGCAGGGGGCATATGGCTACACCTTC. Residues: CASSFGQGAYGYTF.

The chain uses TRBV4-1 and TRBJ1-2; TRBD1 agrees at 9 bases. The V gene's germline CDR1 is MGHRA and CDR2 YSYEKL. Germline trimming cut 3 bases from V and 9 bases from J; bases unmatched to any gene: 14. The CDR3 is 16 amino acids. The CDR3 is CASSHARGDRVSSYTF. The CDR3 DNA reads TGCGCCAGCAGCCACGCCCGGGGGGACAGGGTATCAAGCTACACCTTC.

J is TRBJ2-7 and V is TRBV6-5, with a tentative D call TRBD2 (6 bases). Trimming stripped 5 bases from V and 3 bases from J, with 17 bases between. The germline V gene encodes CDR1 MNHEY and CDR2 SVGAGI. This CDR3 has 15 residues. CDR3 DNA sequence: TGTGCCAGCAGTAAGGGACTTCCGGCGTACTACGAGCAGTACTTC. It encodes CASSKGLPAYYEQYF.

This rearrangement joins TRBV7-6 to TRBJ2-7; 7 nucleotides agree with TRBD1. The CDR3 length is 14 residues. CDR1 and CDR2 from the germline V gene are SGHVS and FNYEAQ. The V and J ends lost 2 bases and 3 bases, in that order; junction bases with no gene match: 4. This CDR3 reads CASSLTTGIYEQYF. The CDR3 bases are TGTGCCAGCAGCTTAACGACAGGGATCTACGAGCAGTACTTC. Filled out from reference TRBV7-6 and TRBJ2-7, the complete variable domain reads GAGVSQSPRYKVTKRGQDVALRCDPISGHVSLYWYRQALGQGPEFLTYFNYEAQQDKSGLPNDRFSAERPEGSISTLTIQRTEQRDSAMYRCASSLTTGIYEQYFGPGTRLTVT.

V is TRBV6-5 and J is TRBJ1-5; D is undetermined. V was trimmed by 6 bases and J by 4 bases, leaving 10 bases between them. The germline CDR1 and CDR2 sequences are MNHEY and SVGAGI. CDR3 length: 13 residues. The CDR3 is CASRTGWNQPQHF. CDR3 coding DNA: TGTGCCAGCAGAACGGGTTGGAATCAGCCCCAGCATTTT.

The chain carries TRBV2 and TRBJ1-3; 10 nucleotides align to TRBD1. The CDR3 spans 18 residues. Per the germline V gene, CDR1 is SNHLY and CDR2 is FYNNEI. The J segment lost 0 bases and the V segment lost 10 bases, leaving 15 bases of the junction unmatched. This chain's CDR3 is CAIPRLGQGSPSGNTIYF. As DNA, the CDR3 is TGTGCCATCCCCCGGTTGGGACAGGGGTCCCCCTCTGGAAACACCATATATTTT.